This is a list of T cell receptor beta chains from one sample in a study of T cell repertoires in cytomegalovirus infection. TCRdb processed the reads anew with MiXCR; each CDR3 protein has one entry. The table includes about 360,000 distinct CDR3 sequences, roughly 18% detected once. Specimen: PBMCs. The receptors were gathered from a human donor in good health (CMV status not recorded). Some clones in this sample may be carry-over from other donors' samples. Both conserved end residues are part of each CDR3. D genes are given only for firm matches. Some rows have no size entry. The others give once, few or many, or a class for an expanded clone.

J,length,V,size,D,DNA,CDR3
TRBJ1-2,13,TRBV12-3/TRBV12-4,few,NA,TGTGCCAGCAGTTTCGGGACCAACTGGGGCTACACCTTC,CASSFGTNWGYTF
TRBJ2-7,14,TRBV18,NA,NA,TGTGCCAGCTCTCCCCGGGACTGGGGCCACGAGCAGTACTTC,CASSPRDWGHEQYF
TRBJ2-5,12,TRBV5-4,NA,NA,TGTGCCAGCAGCTATCCGGACTCAACCCAGTACTTC,CASSYPDSTQYF
TRBJ2-7,15,TRBV5-4,NA,NA,TGTGCCAGCAGCTTGGTACAGGGGGAGGGCGGCGAGCAGTACTTC,CASSLVQGEGGEQYF
TRBJ2-1,14,TRBV5-1,NA,NA,TGCGCCAGCAGCTTGACAGCAAGGGCAAATGAGCAGTTCTTC,CASSLTARANEQFF
TRBJ1-6,18,TRBV4-1,few,TRBD1,TGCGCCAGCAGCCTCCGTCGACAGGGAGTGTTCGGCAATTCACCCCTCCACTTT,CASSLRRQGVFGNSPLHF
TRBJ2-1,16,TRBV5-1,few,NA,TGCGCCAGCAGCAAATCTGTCTCAACATCGTACAATGAGCAGTTCTTC,CASSKSVSTSYNEQFF
TRBJ2-3,14,TRBV7-8,many,NA,TGTGCCAGCAGCCTCGGACCCGGCACAGATACGCAGTATTTT,CASSLGPGTDTQYF
TRBJ2-3,13,TRBV7-2,many,NA,TGTGCCAGCAGCTTACCCCGCGGCGGGGCGCAGTATTTT,CASSLPRGGAQYF
TRBJ2-3,14,TRBV29-1,few,NA,TGCAGCGTTGAGGTAGAGGGTAACACAGATACGCAGTATTTT,CSVEVEGNTDTQYF
TRBJ2-3,11,TRBV10-3,NA,NA,TGTGCCATCAGGCTGACAGATACGCAGTATTTT,CAIRLTDTQYF
TRBJ2-5,14,TRBV20-1,few,NA,TGCAGTGCTAGAGATGGAAAGGCACCAGAGACCCAGTACTTC,CSARDGKAPETQYF
TRBJ2-7,13,TRBV12-3/TRBV12-4,few,NA,TGTGCCAGCAAAAAGTCCGTTCGCGGGGACATTTGCTTC,CASKKSVRGDICF
TRBJ1-4,15,TRBV2,NA,TRBD1,TGTGCCAGCGACACCACAGGGGTTGATAATGAAAAACTGTTTTTT,CASDTTGVDNEKLFF
TRBJ1-5,13,TRBV12-3/TRBV12-4,few,NA,TGTGCCAGCAGTTTCTCCGGGGAACAGCCCCAGCATTTT,CASSFSGEQPQHF
TRBJ2-3,12,TRBV7-2,many,NA,TGTGCCAGCAGCACGAGTACTGAGGGGCAGTATTTT,CASSTSTEGQYF
TRBJ1-5,14,TRBV20-1,NA,TRBD1,TGCAGTGCCACGGGACAGGTAATAGGTCAGCCCCAGCATTTT,CSATGQVIGQPQHF
TRBJ2-7,14,TRBV4-2,few,NA,TGTGCCAGCAGCCAAGGGGTGAAAAGCTACGAGCAGTACTTC,CASSQGVKSYEQYF
TRBJ1-5,17,TRBV20-1,NA,NA,TGCGGTGCTATTTCCAACCGGGACACCTATAGCAATCAGCCCCAGCATTTT,CGAISNRDTYSNQPQHF
TRBJ2-4,14,TRBV7-9,NA,NA,TGTGCCAGCAGCCCGAGGGACGGAAAAAACATTCAGTACTTC,CASSPRDGKNIQYF
TRBJ2-1,15,TRBV7-2,few,TRBD2,TGTGCCAGCAGCTTATTCCTAGCGGGGTACAATGAGCAGTTCTTC,CASSLFLAGYNEQFF
TRBJ1-2,11,TRBV28,NA,NA,TGTGCCAGCAGTTTTCTCTATGGCTACACCTTC,CASSFLYGYTF
TRBJ1-1,14,TRBV7-2,many,NA,TGTGCCAGCAGCTTGGTTAGCATGAACACTGAAGCTTTCTTT,CASSLVSMNTEAFF
TRBJ2-6,18,TRBV2,many,NA,TGTGCCAGCAGTGCGTGGAGGACGGTGAGCTCTGGGGCCAACGTCCTGACTTTC,CASSAWRTVSSGANVLTF
TRBJ2-3,14,TRBV2,NA,NA,TGTGCCAGCAGTCTACTACTACGCACAGATACGCAGTATTTT,CASSLLLRTDTQYF
TRBJ2-7,12,TRBV12-3/TRBV12-4,NA,NA,TGTGCCAGCAGAGCCCCGGGCGGAGGATGGTACTTC,CASRAPGGGWYF
TRBJ2-5,14,TRBV19,NA,NA,TGTGCCAGTAGTATGGCCAGGTACCAAGAGACCCAGTACTTC,CASSMARYQETQYF
TRBJ2-1,13,TRBV29-1,few,NA,TGCAGCGTTGTCTGGGCTAACCACAATGAGCAGTTCTTC,CSVVWANHNEQFF
TRBJ2-7,13,TRBV19,few,NA,TGTGCCAGTCGAGACGGAGGGCGAGGAGAGCAGTACTTC,CASRDGGRGEQYF
TRBJ1-2,11,TRBV19,NA,TRBD1,TGTGCCAGTCGACAGGGGTATGGCTACACCTTC,CASRQGYGYTF
TRBJ2-2,15,TRBV5-1,NA,NA,TGCGCCAGCAGGCCGGGCAGCGCGAACACCGGGGAGCTGTTTTTT,CASRPGSANTGELFF
TRBJ2-7,14,TRBV19,NA,NA,TGTGCCAGTAGCCCCGGTGACCCTAACTACGAGCAGTACTTC,CASSPGDPNYEQYF
TRBJ2-7,13,TRBV7-2,many,TRBD1,TGTGCCCTCAGGGGGACAGACTCCTACGAGCAGTACTTC,CALRGTDSYEQYF
TRBJ1-5,12,TRBV19,NA,NA,TGTGCCAGTAGTATGCGTGGTCAGCCCCAGCATTTT,CASSMRGQPQHF
TRBJ2-2,15,TRBV3-1,few,NA,TGTGCCAGCAGCCCGGACTCGGGGAACACCGGGGAGCTGTTTTTT,CASSPDSGNTGELFF
TRBJ2-1,12,TRBV27,few,NA,TGTGCCAGCAGGGAAGGAGGAGGTGAGCAGTTCTTC,CASREGGGEQFF